Below are 27 T cell receptor beta chains sequenced from a single sample in a study of blood T cell repertoires in COVID-19 (dated by TCRdb to the early 2020s). Receptor libraries were prepared by the immunoSEQ multiplex PCR assay. TCRdb re-hosts the immuneACCESS table, in-frame sequences only. Its copies lack some clones; in the studies checked, an unresolved V gene accounts for under half of them, and the cause for the rest is not known. The sample includes about 120,000 clones, with approximately 82% observed a single time. Around 7.5% of the sample is in the top ten clones. The material sequenced was peripheral blood. The receptors here all came from a man aged 70 or older with active or convalescent COVID-19.

The V and J genes are TRBV5-4 and TRBJ2-2; TRBD2 aligns across 15 bases. V dropped 3 bases and J dropped 3; count of bases not matched to a gene: 6. This CDR3 spans 18 amino acids. Germline CDR1 and CDR2: SGHNT and YYREEE (reference sequence). The CDR3: CASSSGLAGGPDTGELFF. For the CDR3, the DNA is TGTGCCAGCAGCTCCGGACTAGCGGGGGGGCCGGACACCGGGGAGCTGTTTTTT. The variable domain in full, with the rest retrieved from reference TRBV5-4 and TRBJ2-2, is ETGVTQSPTHLIKTRGQQVTLRCSSQSGHNTVSWYQQALGQGPQFIFQYYREEENGRGNFPPRFSGLQFPNYSSELNVNALELDDSALYLCASSSGLAGGPDTGELFFGEGSRLTVL.

A single count supports this clone. The V gene is TRBV24-1, the J gene TRBJ1-4; no reliable D call. The CDR3 totals 17 residues. CDR1 is KGHDR, CDR2 SFDVKD, per germline. Trimming cost V 0 bases and J 4 bases, with 14 bases left between them. The CDR3: CATSDLKYGQYNEKLFF. CDR3 in DNA: TGTGCCACCAGTGATTTGAAGTATGGTCAGTATAATGAAAAACTGTTTTTT.

Note on this clone: Other nucleotide sequences in the sample specify the same CDR3. The rearrangement uses TRBV7-2 and TRBJ2-7; 8 bases match TRBD2. The CDR3 runs 15 residues. Per germline, CDR1 SGHTA and CDR2 FQGNSA. Trimming at V came to 2 bases and at J to 2 bases, leaving 5 bases not matched to a gene. The CDR3 protein is CASSLLAGGTYEQYF. The CDR3 DNA reads as TGTGCCAGCAGCTTACTTGCGGGGGGCACCTACGAGCAGTACTTC.

The chain recombines TRBV7-9 with TRBJ2-1, with D maybe TRBD2 (6 bases). CDR1 and CDR2 (germline): SEHNR, FQNEAQ (reference sequence). The CDR3 extends over 13 amino acids. Trimming removed 3 bases from V and 7 bases from J, with 10 bases in between. The CDR3 loop reads CASSFWGVNEQFF. The CDR3 region has the DNA TGTGCCAGCAGCTTTTGGGGGGTGAATGAGCAGTTCTTC.

CDR3 in amino acids: CASSPDRGHYGYTF. CDR3 DNA: TGTGCCAGCAGCCCGGACAGGGGGCACTATGGCTACACCTTC. V gene TRBV7-2 combines with J gene TRBJ1-2; TRBD1 matches 11 bases. Losses at the gene ends were 5 bases for V and 3 bases for J; bases not matched to a gene: 2. CDR1 SGHTA and CDR2 FQGNSA come from the germline V gene. The CDR3 runs to 14 residues.

The gene calls are TRBV4-3 and TRBJ2-1, with a tentative D call TRBD1 (6 bases). The CDR3 totals 15 residues. Germline V lookup: CDR1 LGHNA, CDR2 YSLEER. The V end lost 0 bases, the J end lost 9 bases, and 15 bases lay between the germline ends. CDR3 coding DNA: TGCGCCAGCAGCCAAGATTCACAGGGACGGGGTGAGCAGTTCTTC. This gives the protein CASSQDSQGRGEQFF.

The rearrangement uses TRBV9 and TRBJ1-2; 8 nucleotides agree with TRBD1. CDR1 is SGDLS and CDR2 is YYNGEE in the germline V gene. The CDR3 has 13 residues. With V trimmed by 6 bases and J by 6 bases, 7 bases remained unmatched. The CDR3 protein is CASNPQGADGYTF. The CDR3 DNA sequence: TGTGCCAGCAACCCTCAGGGGGCCGATGGCTACACCTTC.

The V call is TRBV24-1, the J call TRBJ2-7; D gene uncertain. The CDR3 runs to 16 residues. Germline loops: CDR1 KGHDR, CDR2 SFDVKD. V dropped 0 bases and J dropped 0 bases, with 11 bases sitting between them. CDR3 DNA: TGTGCCACCAGTGATTTGGAGTTGGTGTCCTCCTACGAGCAGTACTTC. The encoded protein is CATSDLELVSSYEQYF.

The V gene is TRBV5-6, the J gene TRBJ1-4, with D maybe TRBD1 (5 bases). The CDR3 is 15 residues long. Germline V gene sequence: CDR1 SGHDT, CDR2 YYEEEE. Trimming removed 2 bases at V and 0 bases at J, with 8 bases between. The CDR3 nucleotides are TGTGCCAGCAGCTTTTGGGGGGCAACTAATGAAAAACTGTTTTTT. Its protein product is CASSFWGATNEKLFF.

The chain is built from TRBV5-4 and TRBJ2-2; 10 nucleotides line up with TRBD2. J gave up 6 bases and V 4 bases, and 12 bases lay outside the gene matches. Germline values: CDR1 SGHNT, CDR2 YYREEE (reference sequence). This CDR3 region has 17 residues. The CDR3 nucleotides are TGTGCCAGCAGCCTGGATCGGGCTAGCGGGAGATCCGGGGAGCTGTTTTTT. It is translated as CASSLDRASGRSGELFF.

The CDR3 region has the DNA TGTGCCATCGGGACAGCGCAAGAGACCCAGTACTTC. Translation: CAIGTAQETQYF. The chain is built from TRBV10-3 and TRBJ2-5, with TRBD1 matching 7 bases. V lost 8 bases to trimming and J lost 2 bases; unmatched junction nucleotides: 2. Germline V gene lookup returns CDR1 ENHRY and CDR2 SYGVKD. The CDR3 totals 12 residues.

V is TRBV10-3 and J is TRBJ1-5, with D unresolved. There are 12 residues in the CDR3. CDR1 ENHRY and CDR2 SYGVKD come from the germline V gene. Trimming removed 0 bases at V and 7 bases at J, with 4 bases between. CDR3 coding DNA: TGTGCCATCAGTGAGTCTGGCCAGCCCCAGCATTTT. Its translation is CAISESGQPQHF.

The chain recombines TRBV5-4 with TRBJ2-1; the match to TRBD1 covers 9 bases. From germline, CDR1 is SGHNT and CDR2 YYREEE (reference sequence). V gave up 4 bases and J gave up 0 bases; unmatched junction bases: 5. The CDR3 contains 16 residues. Here the CDR3 reads CASSNGQGSSYNEQFF. DNA of the CDR3: TGTGCCAGCAGCAACGGACAGGGGAGCTCCTACAATGAGCAGTTCTTC.

V gene TRBV6-2 or TRBV6-3 combines with J gene TRBJ2-7; perhaps TRBD1 as D (6 bases). The CDR3 covers 19 residues. Trimming removed 2 bases from V and 3 bases from J, with 26 bases in between. From germline, CDR1 is MNHEY and CDR2 SVGEGT. DNA of the CDR3: TGTGCCAGCAGTTACCGGCGTCGGGGCGGGTCAGGGGACCTCTACGAGCAGTACTTC. As protein: CASSYRRRGGSGDLYEQYF.

The J gene is TRBJ1-2, the V gene TRBV9; no firm D call. In germline, CDR1 is SGDLS, CDR2 YYNGEE. V was cut by 3 bases and J by 8 bases, with 8 bases left in between. CDR3 length: 11 residues. CDR3 DNA sequence: TGTGCCAGCAGCGGGCTTCACGGCTACACCTTC. Its translation is CASSGLHGYTF.

The gene calls are TRBV27 and TRBJ1-5, with D maybe TRBD1 (5 bases). The CDR3 runs to 15 residues. CDR1 and CDR2 (germline): MNHEY, SMNVEV (reference sequence). V was trimmed by 6 bases and J by 5 bases, leaving 17 bases between them. CDR3: CASRPRGGSYQPQHF. Written as DNA, the CDR3 is TGTGCCAGCAGGCCTCGTGGGGGGTCCTATCAGCCCCAGCATTTT.

The chain uses TRBV30 and TRBJ1-4; 8 bases match TRBD1. The V gene end was trimmed by 1 base and the J gene end by 7 bases; junction bases not matched to a gene: 5. The CDR3 is 14 residues long. Germline V gene lookup returns CDR1 GTSNPN and CDR2 SVGIG (reference sequence). CDR3 protein: CAWSGTGGGEKLFF. CDR3 coding DNA: TGTGCCTGGAGTGGTACAGGGGGAGGTGAAAAACTGTTTTTT.

This chain connects TRBV18 to TRBJ1-4; D gene unclear. V was cut by 6 bases and J by 5 bases, with 10 bases left in between. The CDR3 consists of 13 residues. The germline V gene encodes CDR1 KGHSH and CDR2 LQKENI. The CDR3 region has the DNA TGTGCCAGCTCCGTTGGCAAGAATGAAAAACTGTTTTTT. This encodes CASSVGKNEKLFF.

This clone was picked up a small number of times. V gene TRBV6-6 combines with J gene TRBJ2-3; tentative D call: TRBD2 (6 bases). The CDR3 sequence is 14 residues long. Trimming pared 4 bases from V and 5 bases from J, leaving 13 bases between. Germline assignment: CDR1 MNHNY and CDR2 SVGAGI (reference sequence). CDR3 DNA sequence: TGTGCCAGCAGTTGGATCGGGACTGGAGATACGCAGTATTTT. This encodes CASSWIGTGDTQYF.

The chain recombines TRBV18 with TRBJ1-4; D not resolved. The CDR3 spans 17 residues. From germline, CDR1 is KGHSH and CDR2 LQKENI. V lost 2 bases, J lost 8 bases, and 21 bases lay in between. The CDR3 protein is CASSPTGDTPVGEKLFF. For the CDR3, the DNA is TGTGCCAGCTCACCAACCGGGGATACACCCGTTGGGGAAAAACTGTTTTTT.

The chain is built from TRBV2 and TRBJ1-1, with D maybe TRBD1 (6 bases). The V end was cut by 3 bases, the J end by 4 bases, with 9 bases between. The CDR3 loop spans 13 amino acids. In germline, CDR1 is SNHLY, CDR2 FYNNEI. The CDR3 is CASSEVGGTEAFF. CDR3 nucleotides: TGTGCCAGCAGTGAGGTAGGGGGCACTGAAGCTTTCTTT.

The chain carries TRBV6-1 and TRBJ2-4, with TRBD2 as a possible D gene (7 bases). CDR1 and CDR2 from the germline V gene are MNHNS and SASEGT. The CDR3 has 12 residues. Between the trimmed V and J ends, which lost 0 bases and 11 bases, there was a span of 8 bases. The CDR3 loop reads CASSEAGGLQYF. CDR3 bases: TGTGCCAGCAGTGAAGCCGGGGGGCTTCAGTACTTC.

J is TRBJ1-2 and V is TRBV29-1; D unresolved. CDR3 length equals 13 residues. The germline gives CDR1 SQVTM, CDR2 ANQGSEA. Trimming cost V 6 bases and J 0 bases, with 11 bases left between them. The CDR3 DNA reads as TGCAGCGTGCCTAAGCCCCCTAACTATGGCTACACCTTC. Translating gives CSVPKPPNYGYTF.

The chain has TRBV19 and TRBJ1-5, with 7 bases identical to TRBD1. The J segment lost 7 bases and the V segment lost 4 bases, leaving 4 bases of the junction unmatched. The CDR3 consists of 13 residues. Germline V gives CDR1 LNHDA, CDR2 SQIVND (reference sequence). CDR3 loop: CASSTLQGQPQHF. The DNA for the CDR3 is TGTGCCAGTAGTACCTTACAGGGGCAGCCCCAGCATTTT.

This clone was counted between two and nine times. This chain links TRBV9 with TRBJ2-1; perhaps TRBD2 as D (6 bases). V was pared by 3 bases and J by 5 bases, with 15 bases between. The germline gives CDR1 SGDLS, CDR2 YYNGEE. This CDR3 is 15 amino acids long. In nucleotides, the CDR3 is TGTGCCAGCAGCGAGGGAGGCACAGGAGACAATGAGCAGTTCTTC. This sequence encodes CASSEGGTGDNEQFF. Looking up the rest from reference TRBV9 and TRBJ2-1 gives the full variable domain: DSGVTQTPKHLITATGQRVTLRCSPRSGDLSVYWYQQSLDQGLQFLIQYYNGEERAKGNILERFSAQQFPDLHSELNLSSLELGDSALYFCASSEGGTGDNEQFFGPGTRLTVL.

The V call is TRBV11-3, the J call TRBJ2-1; 7 bases are shared with TRBD1. Germline V gives CDR1 SGHNT, CDR2 YENEEA. The CDR3 is 18 residues long. The V and J ends lost 4 bases and 3 bases, in that order; junction bases with no gene match: 15. This CDR3 reads CASSYPFTEGAIYNEQFF. The CDR3 DNA sequence: TGTGCCAGCAGCTACCCATTCACCGAGGGGGCAATCTACAATGAGCAGTTCTTC.

The gene calls are TRBV5-1 and TRBJ1-2; TRBD1 aligns across 7 bases. With V trimmed by 4 bases and J by 6 bases, 12 bases remained unmatched. The CDR3 spans 15 residues. Germline CDR1 is SGHRS and CDR2 is YFSETQ. The CDR3 reads CASSDATGFLDGYTF. CDR3 sequence (DNA): TGCGCCAGCAGCGACGCGACAGGGTTTTTGGATGGCTACACCTTC.